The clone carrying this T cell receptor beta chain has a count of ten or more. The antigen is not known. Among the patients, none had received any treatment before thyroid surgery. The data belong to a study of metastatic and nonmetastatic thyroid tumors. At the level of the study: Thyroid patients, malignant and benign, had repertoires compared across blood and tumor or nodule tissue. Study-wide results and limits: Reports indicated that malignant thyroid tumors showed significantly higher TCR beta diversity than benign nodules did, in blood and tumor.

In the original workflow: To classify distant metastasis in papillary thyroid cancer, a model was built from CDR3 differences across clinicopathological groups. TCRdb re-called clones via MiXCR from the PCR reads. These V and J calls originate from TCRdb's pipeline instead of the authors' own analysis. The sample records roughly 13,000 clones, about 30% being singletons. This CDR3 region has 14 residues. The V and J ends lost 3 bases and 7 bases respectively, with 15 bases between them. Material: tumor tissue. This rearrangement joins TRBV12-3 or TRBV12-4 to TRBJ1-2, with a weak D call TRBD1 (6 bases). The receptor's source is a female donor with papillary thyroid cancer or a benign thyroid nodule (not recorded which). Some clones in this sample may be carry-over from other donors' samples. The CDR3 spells CASSLEQGRGGYTF. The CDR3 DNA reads TGTGCCAGCAGTTTGGAGCAGGGGAGGGGTGGCTACACCTTC.